These T cell receptor beta chains were read from a single sample in a study of cytomegalovirus exposure and HLA in healthy donors. Using immunoSEQ multiplex PCR, the repertoire was profiled, and TCRdb retains in-frame clones only, with some absent. Found here are tens of thousands of clones, 65% to 70% of them singletons; the top ten hold 6.9%. Material: PBMCs. Source of these receptors: a woman aged 45-59 years in good health and CMV-seropositive. Each CDR3 is given with its conserved first and last residue. The order of the fields is V gene, J gene, clone size, D gene, CDR3 protein, CDR3 DNA. The D gene is left open where the match is weak. Not all rows give a size; the values are once, few, many and, for expanded clones, a class.

V gene: TRBV19
J gene: TRBJ2-4
clone size: -
D gene: -
CDR3 protein: CASSIDRRAEGNIQYF
CDR3 DNA: TGTGCCAGTAGTATAGATAGGAGGGCGGAAGGAAACATTCAGTACTTC

V gene: TRBV9
J gene: TRBJ2-1
clone size: -
D gene: TRBD1
CDR3 protein: CASSSQGGRPEQFF
CDR3 DNA: TGTGCCAGCAGCTCCCAAGGGGGCAGGCCTGAGCAGTTCTTC

V gene: TRBV4-1
J gene: TRBJ2-2
clone size: -
D gene: -
CDR3 protein: CASSNPTRTGELFF
CDR3 DNA: TGCGCCAGCAGCAACCCGACTCGTACCGGGGAGCTGTTTTTT

V gene: TRBV5-6
J gene: TRBJ1-2
clone size: -
D gene: TRBD1
CDR3 protein: CASGTTTTGDGYTF
CDR3 DNA: TGTGCCAGCGGCACTACTACGACAGGGGATGGCTACACCTTC

V gene: TRBV4-2
J gene: TRBJ2-3
clone size: once
D gene: TRBD2
CDR3 protein: CASSQGIGGGGTDTQYF
CDR3 DNA: TGTGCCAGCAGCCAAGGAATTGGCGGGGGGGGCACAGATACGCAGTATTTT

V gene: TRBV29-1
J gene: TRBJ1-2
clone size: -
D gene: -
CDR3 protein: CSAELGYTF
CDR3 DNA: TGCAGCGCCGAACTTGGCTACACCTTC

V gene: TRBV10-2
J gene: TRBJ1-4
clone size: -
D gene: -
CDR3 protein: CASSDSGGKPEKLFF
CDR3 DNA: TGCGCCAGCAGTGATTCGGGGGGCAAGCCTGAAAAACTGTTTTTT

V gene: TRBV18
J gene: TRBJ2-2
clone size: few
D gene: -
CDR3 protein: CASSPRTHTNTGELFF
CDR3 DNA: TGTGCCAGCTCACCCCGGACACATACGAACACCGGGGAGCTGTTTTTT

V gene: TRBV11-2
J gene: TRBJ1-5
clone size: few
D gene: -
CDR3 protein: CASSLDPGGQPQHF
CDR3 DNA: TGTGCCAGCAGCTTAGACCCAGGAGGACAGCCCCAGCATTTT

V gene: TRBV5-1
J gene: TRBJ2-6
clone size: few
D gene: -
CDR3 protein: CASSSGQFYSGANVLTF
CDR3 DNA: TGCGCCAGCAGCTCTGGACAGTTTTACTCTGGGGCCAACGTCCTGACTTTC

V gene: TRBV7-9
J gene: TRBJ1-5
clone size: once
D gene: -
CDR3 protein: CSSSDTNGGTAGPQHF
CDR3 DNA: TGTTCCAGCAGCGACACCAATGGAGGAACCGCCGGTCCCCAGCATTTT

V gene: TRBV4-1
J gene: TRBJ1-4
clone size: -
D gene: TRBD1
CDR3 protein: CASSQDTGDGWYEKLFF
CDR3 DNA: TGCGCCAGCAGCCAAGATACAGGGGACGGGTGGTATGAAAAACTGTTTTTT

V gene: TRBV30
J gene: TRBJ2-3
clone size: -
D gene: TRBD1
CDR3 protein: CAWSVKGAADTQYF
CDR3 DNA: TGTGCCTGGAGTGTAAAGGGGGCGGCAGATACGCAGTATTTT

V gene: TRBV6-5
J gene: TRBJ2-2
clone size: -
D gene: TRBD2
CDR3 protein: CATHLGGGGGELFF
CDR3 DNA: TGTGCCACACACCTTGGGGGGGGTGGCGGGGAGCTGTTTTTT

V gene: TRBV29-1
J gene: TRBJ1-1
clone size: few
D gene: -
CDR3 protein: CSVARTGYGTEAFF
CDR3 DNA: TGCAGCGTTGCCCGTACAGGGTACGGCACTGAAGCTTTCTTT

V gene: TRBV5-4
J gene: TRBJ1-2
clone size: -
D gene: -
CDR3 protein: CASSFEPEGGGYGYTF
CDR3 DNA: TGTGCCAGCAGCTTCGAACCGGAGGGGGGGGGCTATGGCTACACCTTC

V gene: TRBV5-8
J gene: TRBJ1-3
clone size: -
D gene: TRBD1
CDR3 protein: CASSWGQISGNTIYF
CDR3 DNA: TGTGCCAGCAGCTGGGGACAGATCTCGGGAAACACCATATATTTT

V gene: TRBV2
J gene: TRBJ1-2
clone size: few
D gene: -
CDR3 protein: CASSDRGGGGYTF
CDR3 DNA: TGTGCCAGCAGTGATCGGGGAGGTGGTGGCTACACCTTC

V gene: TRBV5-1
J gene: TRBJ1-6
clone size: -
D gene: -
CDR3 protein: CASSFYDSYNSPLHF
CDR3 DNA: TGCGCCAGCAGCTTTTACGACAGCTACAATTCACCCCTCCACTTT

V gene: TRBV9
J gene: TRBJ1-6
clone size: -
D gene: -
CDR3 protein: CASSFRQSATDSPLHF
CDR3 DNA: TGTGCCAGCAGCTTCAGACAGTCGGCTACGGATTCACCCCTCCACTTT

V gene: TRBV5-1
J gene: TRBJ2-1
clone size: -
D gene: -
CDR3 protein: CASSLAGRSEQFF
CDR3 DNA: TGCGCCAGCAGCTTGGCAGGGCGGAGTGAGCAGTTCTTC

V gene: TRBV10-3
J gene: TRBJ2-3
clone size: -
D gene: TRBD2
CDR3 protein: CAIGITSGSTDTQYF
CDR3 DNA: TGTGCCATCGGTATTACTAGCGGGAGCACAGATACGCAGTATTTT

V gene: TRBV6-5
J gene: TRBJ1-6
clone size: -
D gene: -
CDR3 protein: CASSPSLTGAPPLHF
CDR3 DNA: TGTGCCAGCAGCCCCTCTTTGACAGGAGCCCCACCCCTCCACTTT

V gene: TRBV4-1
J gene: TRBJ2-7
clone size: -
D gene: -
CDR3 protein: CASSPTGYEQYF
CDR3 DNA: TGCGCCAGCAGCCCCACAGGTTACGAGCAGTACTTC